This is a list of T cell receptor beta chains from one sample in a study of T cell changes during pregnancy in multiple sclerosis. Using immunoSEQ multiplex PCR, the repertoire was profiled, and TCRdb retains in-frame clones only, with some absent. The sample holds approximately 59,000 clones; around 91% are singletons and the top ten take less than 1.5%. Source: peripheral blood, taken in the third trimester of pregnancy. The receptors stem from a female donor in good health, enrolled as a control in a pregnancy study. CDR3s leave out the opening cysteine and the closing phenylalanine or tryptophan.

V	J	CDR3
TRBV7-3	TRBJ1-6	ASSFGQVGSPLH
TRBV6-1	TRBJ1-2	ASSEGSDYGYT
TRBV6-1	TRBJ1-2	ASRGENFYGYT
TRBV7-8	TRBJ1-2	ASSLVVQWQPLHGYT
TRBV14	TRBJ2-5	ASSQAPGRLRETQY
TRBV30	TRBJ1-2	AWSHAGFDGYT
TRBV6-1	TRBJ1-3	ASSEGLTIY
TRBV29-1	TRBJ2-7	SVATGMRGYEQY
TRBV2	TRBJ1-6	ASNIPPGQQNSPLH
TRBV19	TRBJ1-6	ASSIVQGNSPLH
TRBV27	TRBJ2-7	ASSPQQGPSYEQY
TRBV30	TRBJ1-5	AWSLGGGQPQH
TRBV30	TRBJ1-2	AWTRAYGYT
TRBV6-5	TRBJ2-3	ASSYSQGSTDTQY
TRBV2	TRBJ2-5	ASSGDLSTETQY
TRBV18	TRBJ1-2	ASSPETRVGYT
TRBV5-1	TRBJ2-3	ASSWKGAEADTQY
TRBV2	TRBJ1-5	ASSEIRSNQPQH
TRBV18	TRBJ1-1	ASSLAGRLNTEAF
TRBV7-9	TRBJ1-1	ASTGQSRNTEAF
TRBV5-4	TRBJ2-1	ASSSTRGANEQF
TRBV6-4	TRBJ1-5	ASSDEAGNQPQH
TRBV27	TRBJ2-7	ASSPWDRFSEQY
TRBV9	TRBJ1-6	ASSVADSSYNSPLH
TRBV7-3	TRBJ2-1	ASSQQGTGGGNEQF
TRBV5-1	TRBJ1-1	ASRAPGRGNTEAF
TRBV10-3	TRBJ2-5	AISPGQQETQY
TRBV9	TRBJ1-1	ASSVATSTEAF
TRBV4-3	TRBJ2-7	ASSQQRTASYEQY
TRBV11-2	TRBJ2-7	ASSLATGIDYEQY
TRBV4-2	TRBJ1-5	ASSQRPSGGQPQH
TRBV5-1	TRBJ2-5	ASSPEGLLRGETQY
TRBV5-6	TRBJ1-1	ASSRVGERSTEAF
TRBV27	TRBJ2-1	ASRRTGGNEQF
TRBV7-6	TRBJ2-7	ASSLEFYYEQY
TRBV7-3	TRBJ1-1	ASSLGLTTEAF
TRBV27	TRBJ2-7	ASSPTSGGYYYEQY
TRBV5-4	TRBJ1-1	ASSTAGGTEAF
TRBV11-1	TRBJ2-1	ASSLAAEQF
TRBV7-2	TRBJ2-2	ASNLRGLNTGELF